These T cell receptor beta chains were read from a single sample in a study of blood T cell repertoires in COVID-19. Profiled with immunoSEQ multiplex PCR; TCRdb holds only in-frame clones, not every one. The sample records 250,000 to 300,000 clones, 80% to 90% being singletons. Specimen: peripheral blood. The receptors come from a man between 60 and 70 years old with acute or convalescent COVID-19. CDR3s include the opening cysteine and the closing phenylalanine or tryptophan. D genes are given only for firm matches. Some rows have no size entry. The others give once, few or many, or a class for an expanded clone.

>TRBD2|-|TRBV5-6|16|TRBJ2-1
CASSVPSGGNDNEQFF
TGTGCCAGCAGCGTACCTAGCGGGGGGAATGACAATGAGCAGTTCTTC
>TRBD1|-|TRBV2|14|TRBJ1-1
CASSLGQGTIEAFF
TGTGCCAGCAGCCTGGGACAGGGGACGATAGAAGCTTTCTTT
>-|-|TRBV7-8|15|TRBJ2-7
CASSLEPLDTHEQYF
TGTGCCAGCAGCTTAGAGCCCCTAGATACCCACGAGCAGTACTTC
>-|-|TRBV15|16|TRBJ1-5
CATSRGRADSNQPQHF
TGTGCCACCAGCCGCGGGCGGGCAGACAGCAATCAGCCCCAGCATTTT
>-|-|TRBV27|15|TRBJ1-2
CASSMTGGLGYGYTF
TGTGCCAGCAGTATGACAGGCGGGCTGGGCTATGGCTACACCTTC
>TRBD1|-|TRBV5-4|14|TRBJ2-4
CASSRDRGFVIQYF
TGTGCCAGCAGCCGGGACAGGGGGTTTGTCATTCAGTACTTC
>TRBD1|few|TRBV6-5|14|TRBJ1-3
CASKPGQSGNTIYF
TGTGCCAGCAAACCGGGACAGTCTGGAAACACCATATATTTT
>TRBD1|-|TRBV7-6|13|TRBJ1-1
CASSYTGGAEAFF
TGTGCCAGCAGCTATACAGGGGGCGCTGAAGCTTTCTTT
>-|-|TRBV10-3|13|TRBJ2-5
CAISVRFQETQYF
TGTGCCATCAGTGTGAGGTTTCAAGAGACCCAGTACTTC
>-|-|TRBV3-1/TRBV3-2|14|TRBJ1-1
CASSQAGGYTEAFF
TGTGCCAGCAGCCAAGCCGGAGGGTACACTGAAGCTTTCTTT
>-|-|TRBV7-9|15|TRBJ1-1
CASSLGSWSGTEAFF
TGTGCCAGCAGCTTGGGCTCTTGGTCAGGCACTGAAGCTTTCTTT
>TRBD2|once|TRBV10-3|15|TRBJ2-7
CAISSAGAISYEQYF
TGTGCCATCAGTTCAGCGGGAGCAATCTCCTACGAGCAGTACTTC
>TRBD2|-|TRBV4-1|18|TRBJ2-2
CASSQRLAGGRNTGELFF
TGCGCCAGCAGCCAACGACTAGCGGGAGGCAGGAACACCGGGGAGCTGTTTTTT
>-|-|TRBV30|15|TRBJ1-6
CAWSARLRYNSPLHF
TGTGCCTGGAGCGCTCGACTCCGATATAATTCACCCCTCCACTTT
>-|-|TRBV3-1/TRBV3-2|15|TRBJ1-1
CASRADSHYNTEAFF
TGTGCCAGCAGAGCCGACAGCCACTATAACACTGAAGCTTTCTTT
>TRBD1|-|TRBV18|15|TRBJ2-2
CASSPGQGAFGELFF
TGTGCCAGCTCCCCCGGACAGGGGGCTTTCGGGGAGCTGTTTTTT
>TRBD1|-|TRBV7-3|15|TRBJ1-2
CASSLTGTGGYGYTF
TGTGCCAGCAGCTTAACGGGGACAGGGGGCTATGGCTACACCTTC
>-|-|TRBV5-1|15|TRBJ2-7
CASSLDGTREYEQYF
TGCGCCAGCAGCTTGGACGGGACACGGGAATACGAGCAGTACTTC
>-|few|TRBV7-2|15|TRBJ2-7
CASSWRQVSSYEQYF
TGTGCCAGCAGCTGGAGACAGGTCAGCTCCTACGAGCAGTACTTC
>-|-|TRBV15|14|TRBJ1-6
CATSRDLKNSPLHF
TGTGCCACCAGCAGAGACCTTAAAAATTCACCCCTCCACTTT
>TRBD1|-|TRBV30|12|TRBJ2-1
CAWDRGRGRQFF
TGTGCCTGGGACAGGGGGCGGGGAAGGCAGTTCTTC
>-|few|TRBV4-1|15|TRBJ2-1
CASSPGLWGYNEQFF
TGCGCCAGCAGCCCGGGACTTTGGGGCTACAATGAGCAGTTCTTC
>-|-|TRBV3-1/TRBV3-2|13|TRBJ1-1
CASSPPDSGDAFF
TGTGCCAGCAGCCCGCCGGACAGTGGAGACGCTTTCTTT
>TRBD1|-|TRBV30|16|TRBJ1-2
CAWTYQPGQGLYGYTF
TGTGCCTGGACCTACCAACCGGGACAGGGACTCTATGGCTACACCTTC
>-|few|TRBV6-5|13|TRBJ1-1
CASRDEGGRVAFF
TGTGCCAGCAGGGACGAAGGGGGGAGGGTAGCTTTCTTT
>-|-|TRBV18|12|TRBJ2-3
CASSSYTDTQYF
TGTGCCAGCTCATCCTACACAGATACGCAGTATTTT
>TRBD2|-|TRBV5-1|16|TRBJ2-5
CASSLVVAGGQETQYF
TGCGCCAGCAGCTTGGTCGTAGCGGGAGGGCAAGAGACCCAGTACTTC
>-|-|TRBV18|16|TRBJ2-3
CASSLGIADRTDTQYF
TGTGCCAGCTCACTGGGGATAGCGGACCGCACAGATACGCAGTATTTT
>-|-|TRBV5-1|15|TRBJ2-7
CASSLNTGPGGEQYF
TGCGCCAGCAGCTTAAATACAGGACCTGGCGGAGAGCAGTACTTC
>TRBD2|-|TRBV30|11|TRBJ2-6
CAWSAREGLTF
TGTGCCTGGAGTGCCAGGGAGGGCCTGACTTTC
>-|-|TRBV6-5|14|TRBJ2-5
CASSTGDSQETQYF
TGTGCCAGCAGTACCGGGGACTCTCAAGAGACCCAGTACTTC
>TRBD2|-|TRBV27|16|TRBJ2-7
CASSLSLAGKTYEQYF
TGTGCCAGCAGTTTATCACTAGCGGGAAAAACCTACGAGCAGTACTTC
>-|-|TRBV11-2|13|TRBJ2-1
CASFQGSYNEQFF
TGTGCCAGCTTCCAGGGCTCCTACAATGAGCAGTTCTTC
>-|-|TRBV14|18|TRBJ2-3
CASSQWLVRGANTDTQYF
TGTGCCAGCAGCCAATGGTTGGTGCGGGGAGCTAACACAGATACGCAGTATTTT
>-|-|TRBV7-3|13|TRBJ2-7
CASSPINSYEQYF
TGTGCCAGCAGCCCTATCAACTCCTACGAGCAGTACTTC
>TRBD2|-|TRBV19|17|TRBJ2-5
CASSIWGTSGEEATQYF
TGTGCCAGTAGTATTTGGGGGACTAGCGGGGAGGAGGCGACCCAGTACTTC
>-|-|TRBV21-1|17|TRBJ1-6
CASILFRGEGLNSPLHF
TGTGCCAGCATTTTGTTTAGAGGGGAGGGCCTTAATTCACCCCTCCACTTT
>-|-|TRBV14|15|TRBJ1-2
CASSSAGRTTGGYTF
TGTGCCAGCAGTTCCGCGGGACGGACTACGGGAGGCTACACCTTC
>TRBD2|-|TRBV5-4|14|TRBJ2-1
CASLDLAGPNEQFF
TGTGCCAGTCTAGATCTAGCGGGGCCTAATGAGCAGTTCTTC
>-|-|TRBV27|12|TRBJ1-5
CASSRSNQPQHF
TGTGCCAGCAGCAGGAGCAATCAGCCCCAGCATTTT
>-|-|TRBV12-2|13|TRBJ2-7
CASPVGLYYEQYF
TGTGCAAGTCCCGTGGGACTCTACTACGAGCAGTACTTC
>-|-|TRBV5-1|13|TRBJ2-7
CASSSGAFYEQYF
TGCGCCAGCAGTAGTGGGGCCTTTTACGAGCAGTACTTC
>-|-|TRBV5-4|12|TRBJ2-5
CASSIHQETQYF
TGTGCCAGCAGCATCCATCAAGAGACCCAGTACTTC
>TRBD1|-|TRBV6-1|16|TRBJ2-1
CASSASDRGYYNEQFF
TGTGCCAGCAGTGCCAGTGACAGGGGGTACTACAATGAGCAGTTCTTC
>TRBD2|-|TRBV7-2|15|TRBJ2-3
CASSFGGGTADTQYF
TGTGCCAGCAGCTTCGGCGGGGGTACGGCAGATACGCAGTATTTT
>TRBD2|-|TRBV7-9|15|TRBJ2-1
CASSLTGGTYNEQFF
TGTGCCAGCAGCTTAACGGGGGGGACCTACAATGAGCAGTTCTTC
>-|-|TRBV12-2|16|TRBJ1-4
CASRLAPTGPNEKLFF
TGTGCAAGTCGCTTAGCCCCAACAGGGCCCAATGAAAAACTGTTTTTT
>TRBD2|-|TRBV4-1|17|TRBJ2-1
CASSKWTSGGVNNEQFF
TGCGCCAGCAGCAAATGGACTAGCGGGGGGGTGAACAATGAGCAGTTCTTC
>TRBD1|-|TRBV7-2|15|TRBJ2-1
CASSTTGSDYNEQFF
TGTGCCAGCAGCACGACAGGGTCGGACTACAATGAGCAGTTCTTC
>TRBD1|-|TRBV2|14|TRBJ1-2
CASSPGQLTYGYTF
TGTGCCAGCAGTCCGGGACAGCTAACCTATGGCTACACCTTC
>-|-|TRBV19|16|TRBJ1-4
CASSTSELFPFEKLFF
TGTGCCAGTAGTACTTCCGAACTTTTTCCGTTTGAAAAACTGTTTTTT
>-|-|TRBV18|14|TRBJ1-5
CASSPRSSNQPQHF
TGTGCCAGCTCACCGAGGAGTAGCAATCAGCCCCAGCATTTT
>-|-|TRBV30|15|TRBJ1-5
CAWSSAGYSNQPQHF
TGTGCCTGGAGTTCGGCAGGGTATAGCAATCAGCCCCAGCATTTT
>TRBD1|-|TRBV10-1|14|TRBJ1-1
CASSVGTGNTEAFF
TGCGCCAGCAGTGTCGGGACAGGGAACACTGAAGCTTTCTTT
>-|-|TRBV11-2|13|TRBJ2-1
CASSLVDVGRDFF
TGTGCCAGCAGCCTTGTCGACGTTGGGCGGGACTTCTTC
>-|-|TRBV5-1|14|TRBJ2-5
CASSFEGGRETQYF
TGCGCCAGCAGCTTCGAGGGCGGTCGAGAGACCCAGTACTTC
>-|-|TRBV12-5|15|TRBJ2-7
CASGLQTGTQGEQYF
TGTGCTAGTGGTCTCCAAACCGGGACCCAGGGGGAGCAGTACTTC
>TRBD1|-|TRBV6-5|14|TRBJ1-2
CASSYQGASYGYTF
TGTGCCAGCAGTTACCAGGGGGCCAGCTATGGCTACACCTTC